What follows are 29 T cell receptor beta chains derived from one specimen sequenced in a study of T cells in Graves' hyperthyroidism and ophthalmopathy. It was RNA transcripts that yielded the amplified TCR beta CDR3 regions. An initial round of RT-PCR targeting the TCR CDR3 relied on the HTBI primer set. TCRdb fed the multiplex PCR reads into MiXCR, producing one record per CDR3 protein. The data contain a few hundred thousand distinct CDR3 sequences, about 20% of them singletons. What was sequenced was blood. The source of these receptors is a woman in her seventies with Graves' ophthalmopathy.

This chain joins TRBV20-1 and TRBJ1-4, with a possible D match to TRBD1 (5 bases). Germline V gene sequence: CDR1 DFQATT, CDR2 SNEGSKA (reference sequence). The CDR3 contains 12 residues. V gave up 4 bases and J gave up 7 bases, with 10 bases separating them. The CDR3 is CSATRAIEKLFF. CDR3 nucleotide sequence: TGCAGTGCTACCAGGGCTATTGAAAAACTGTTTTTT.

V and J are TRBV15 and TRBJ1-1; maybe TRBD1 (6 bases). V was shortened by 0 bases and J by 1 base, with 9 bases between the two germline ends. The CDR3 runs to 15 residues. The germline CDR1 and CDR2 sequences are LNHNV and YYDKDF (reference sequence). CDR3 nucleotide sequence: TGTGCCACCAGCAGAGATCAGGGGAGGAACACTGAAGCTTTCTTT. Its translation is CATSRDQGRNTEAFF.

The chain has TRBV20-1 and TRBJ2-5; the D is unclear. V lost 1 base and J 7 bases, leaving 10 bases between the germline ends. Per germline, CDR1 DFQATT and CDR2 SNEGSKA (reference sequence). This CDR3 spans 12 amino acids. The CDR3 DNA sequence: TGCAGTGCTAGAGGGATTGGCGGGACCCAGTACTTC. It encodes CSARGIGGTQYF.

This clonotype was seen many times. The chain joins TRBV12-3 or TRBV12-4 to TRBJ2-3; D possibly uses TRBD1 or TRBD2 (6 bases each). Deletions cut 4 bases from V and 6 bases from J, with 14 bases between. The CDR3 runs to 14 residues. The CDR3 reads CASSYYGGGDTQYF. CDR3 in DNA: TGTGCCAGCAGTTACTACGGAGGGGGGGATACGCAGTATTTT.

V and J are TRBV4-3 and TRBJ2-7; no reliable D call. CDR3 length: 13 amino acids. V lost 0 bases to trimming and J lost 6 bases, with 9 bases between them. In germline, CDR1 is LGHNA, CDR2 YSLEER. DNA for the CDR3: TGCGCCAGCAGCCAAGAGCCAACTACCGAGCAGTACTTC. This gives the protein CASSQEPTTEQYF.

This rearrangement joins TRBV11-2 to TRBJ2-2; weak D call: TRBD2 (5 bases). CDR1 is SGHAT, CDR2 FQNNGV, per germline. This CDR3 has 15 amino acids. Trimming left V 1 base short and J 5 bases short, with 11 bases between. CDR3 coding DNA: TGTGCCAGCAGCTTAGCCAGACCGGGGACCGGGGAGCTGTTTTTT. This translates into CASSLARPGTGELFF.

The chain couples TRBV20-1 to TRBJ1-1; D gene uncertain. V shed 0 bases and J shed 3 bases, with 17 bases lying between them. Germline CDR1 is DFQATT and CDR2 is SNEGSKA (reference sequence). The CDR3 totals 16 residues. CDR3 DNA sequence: TGCAGTGCTAGAGATTACCGGTCCCCCCGGGACACTGAAGCTTTCTTT. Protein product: CSARDYRSPRDTEAFF.

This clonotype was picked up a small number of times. CDR3 nucleotide sequence: TGTGCCAGCAGTGAAGTAGGTATGGGTGGTACGCAGTATTTT. This gives the protein CASSEVGMGGTQYF. The V and J genes are TRBV2 and TRBJ2-3; D unresolved. Trimming cost V 1 base and J 8 bases, with 13 bases left between them. Germline V lookup: CDR1 SNHLY, CDR2 FYNNEI. The CDR3 totals 14 residues. Filled out from reference TRBV2 and TRBJ2-3, the complete variable domain reads EPEVTQTPSHQVTQMGQEVILRCVPISNHLYFYWYRQILGQKVEFLVSFYNNEISEKSEIFDDQFSVERPDGSNFTLKIRSTKLEDSAMYFCASSEVGMGGTQYFGPGTRLTVL.

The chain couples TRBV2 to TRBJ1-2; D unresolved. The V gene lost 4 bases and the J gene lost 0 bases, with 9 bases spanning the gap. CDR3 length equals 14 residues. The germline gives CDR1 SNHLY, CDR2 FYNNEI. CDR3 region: CASSGAPTNYGYTF. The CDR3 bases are TGTGCCAGCAGTGGAGCACCTACTAACTATGGCTACACCTTC. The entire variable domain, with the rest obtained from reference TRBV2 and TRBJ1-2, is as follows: EPEVTQTPSHQVTQMGQEVILRCVPISNHLYFYWYRQILGQKVEFLVSFYNNEISEKSEIFDDQFSVERPDGSNFTLKIRSTKLEDSAMYFCASSGAPTNYGYTFGSGTRLTVV.

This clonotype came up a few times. CDR3 protein: CASSEALFADTQYF. DNA for the CDR3: TGTGCCAGCAGTGAAGCTCTATTCGCAGATACGCAGTATTTT. The rearrangement links TRBV6-1 to TRBJ2-3; D remains ambiguous. Trimming shortened V by 0 bases and J by 4 bases, and 8 bases separated the two germline ends. The germline CDR1 and CDR2 sequences are MNHNS and SASEGT. CDR3 length: 14 residues.

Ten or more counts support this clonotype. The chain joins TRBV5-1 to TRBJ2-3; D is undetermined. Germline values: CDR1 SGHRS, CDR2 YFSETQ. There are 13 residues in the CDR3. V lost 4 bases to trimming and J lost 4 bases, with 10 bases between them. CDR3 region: CASSPELADTQYF. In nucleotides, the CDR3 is TGCGCCAGCAGCCCGGAGCTAGCAGATACGCAGTATTTT.

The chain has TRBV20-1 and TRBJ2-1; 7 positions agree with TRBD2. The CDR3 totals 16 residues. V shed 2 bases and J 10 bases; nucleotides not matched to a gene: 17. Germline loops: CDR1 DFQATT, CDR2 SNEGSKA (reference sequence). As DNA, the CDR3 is TGCAGTGCTAGAACCCCCGTGGCGGGAGCCGGAGGCGAGCAGTTCTTC. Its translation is CSARTPVAGAGGEQFF.

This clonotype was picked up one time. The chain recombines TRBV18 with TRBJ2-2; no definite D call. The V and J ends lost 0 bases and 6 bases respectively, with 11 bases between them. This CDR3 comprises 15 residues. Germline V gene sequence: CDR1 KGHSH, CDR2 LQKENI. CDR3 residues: CASSPPRTYAGELFF. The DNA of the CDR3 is TGTGCCAGCTCACCACCCCGGACCTATGCCGGGGAGCTGTTTTTT. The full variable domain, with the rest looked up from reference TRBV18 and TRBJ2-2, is NAGVMQNPRHLVRRRGQEARLRCSPMKGHSHVYWYRQLPEEGLKFMVYLQKENIIDESGMPKERFSAEFPKEGPSILRIQQVVRGDSAAYFCASSPPRTYAGELFFGEGSRLTVL.

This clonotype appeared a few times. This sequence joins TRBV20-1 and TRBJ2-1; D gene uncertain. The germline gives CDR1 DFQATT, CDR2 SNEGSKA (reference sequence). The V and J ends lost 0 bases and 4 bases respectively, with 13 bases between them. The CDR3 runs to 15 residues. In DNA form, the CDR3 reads TGCAGTGCTAGAGATCCTCGAAAACCTTACAATGAGCAGTTCTTC. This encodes CSARDPRKPYNEQFF.

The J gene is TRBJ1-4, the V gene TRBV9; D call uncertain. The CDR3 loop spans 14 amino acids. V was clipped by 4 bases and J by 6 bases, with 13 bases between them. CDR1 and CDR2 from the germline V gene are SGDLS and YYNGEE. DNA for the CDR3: TGTGCCAGCAGCCTCCGGGCCGGGGATGAAAAACTGTTTTTT. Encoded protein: CASSLRAGDEKLFF.

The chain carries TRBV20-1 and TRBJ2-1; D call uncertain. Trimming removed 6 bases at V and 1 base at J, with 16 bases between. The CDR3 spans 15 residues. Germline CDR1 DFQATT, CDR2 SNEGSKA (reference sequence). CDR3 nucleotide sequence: TGCAGTGCGCCAAACTACAAAAATTCCTACAATGAGCAGTTCTTC. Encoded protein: CSAPNYKNSYNEQFF.

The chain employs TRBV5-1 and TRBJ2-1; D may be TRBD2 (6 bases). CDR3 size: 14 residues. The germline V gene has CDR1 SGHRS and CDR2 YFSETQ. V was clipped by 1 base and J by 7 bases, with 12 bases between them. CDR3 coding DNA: TGCGCCAGCAGCTTGTTTGGGAGCGGGAATGAGCAGTTCTTC. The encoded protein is CASSLFGSGNEQFF.

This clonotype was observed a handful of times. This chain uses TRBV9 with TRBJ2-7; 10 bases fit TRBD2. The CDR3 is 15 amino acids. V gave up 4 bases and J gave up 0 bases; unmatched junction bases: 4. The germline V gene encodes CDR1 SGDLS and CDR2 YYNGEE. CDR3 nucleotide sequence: TGTGCCAGCAGCCCGAGCGGGAGGGGCTCCTACGAGCAGTACTTC. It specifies CASSPSGRGSYEQYF.

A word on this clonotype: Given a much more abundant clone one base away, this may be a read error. The CDR3 coding sequence is TGTGCCAGCAGCTTATGGCAGCGGGCCTCCTACGGGCAGTACTTC. It encodes CASSLWQRASYGQYF. The rearrangement joins TRBV11-2 to TRBJ2-7; possible D gene TRBD2, 6 bases. There are 15 residues in the CDR3. The germline V gene encodes CDR1 SGHAT and CDR2 FQNNGV. Together with reference TRBV11-2 and TRBJ2-7, the CDR3 gives the full variable domain: EAGVAQSPRYKIIEKRQSVAFWCNPISGHATLYWYQQILGQGPKLLIQFQNNGVVDDSQLPKDRFSAERLKGVDSTLKIQPAKLEDSAVYLCASSLWQRASYGQYFGPGTRLTVT.

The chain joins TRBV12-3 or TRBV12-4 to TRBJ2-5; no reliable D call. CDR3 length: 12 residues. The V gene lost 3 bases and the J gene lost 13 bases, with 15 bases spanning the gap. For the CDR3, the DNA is TGTGCCAGCAGTTTTGGTGACTCGGTCGGGTACTTC. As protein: CASSFGDSVGYF.

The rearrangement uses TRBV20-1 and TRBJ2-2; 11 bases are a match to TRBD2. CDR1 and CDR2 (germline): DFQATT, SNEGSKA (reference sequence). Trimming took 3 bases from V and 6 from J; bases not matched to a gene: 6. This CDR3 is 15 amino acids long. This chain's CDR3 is CSARLAGGGAGELFF. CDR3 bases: TGCAGTGCTAGGCTAGCGGGAGGTGGGGCCGGGGAGCTGTTTTTT.

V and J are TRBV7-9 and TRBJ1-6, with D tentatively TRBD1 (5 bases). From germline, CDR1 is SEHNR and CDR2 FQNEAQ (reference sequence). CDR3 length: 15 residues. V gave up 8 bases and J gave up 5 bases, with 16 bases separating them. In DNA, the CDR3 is TGTGCCAGCTCGGACCCTAAGGGGCATAATTCACCCCTCCACTTT. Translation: CASSDPKGHNSPLHF.

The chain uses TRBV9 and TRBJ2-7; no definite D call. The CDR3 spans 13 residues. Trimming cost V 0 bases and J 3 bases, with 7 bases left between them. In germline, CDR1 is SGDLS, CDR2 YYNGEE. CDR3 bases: TGTGCCAGCAGCGTAGACAGTGGCTACGAGCAGTACTTC. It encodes CASSVDSGYEQYF.

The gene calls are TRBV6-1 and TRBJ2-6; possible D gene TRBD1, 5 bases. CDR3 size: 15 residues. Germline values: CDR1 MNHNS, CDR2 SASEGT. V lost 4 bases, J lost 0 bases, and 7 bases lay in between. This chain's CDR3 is CASSGTSSGANVLTF. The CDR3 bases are TGTGCCAGCAGTGGGACAAGCTCTGGGGCCAACGTCCTGACTTTC.

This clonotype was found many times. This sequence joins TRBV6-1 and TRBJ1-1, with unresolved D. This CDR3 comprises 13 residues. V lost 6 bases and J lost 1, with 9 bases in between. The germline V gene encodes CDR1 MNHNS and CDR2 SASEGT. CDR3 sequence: CASSKGPNTEAFF. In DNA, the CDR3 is TGTGCCAGCAGCAAGGGTCCGAACACTGAAGCTTTCTTT.

CDR3 amino acids: CASSQPTQGIVRYEQYF. Here the CDR3 DNA reads TGTGCCAGCAGTCAACCTACACAGGGAATAGTGCGGTACGAGCAGTACTTC. V is TRBV6-2 or TRBV6-3 and J is TRBJ2-7, with a weak D call TRBD1 (6 bases). V lost 5 bases and J 4 bases, leaving 24 bases between the germline ends. The CDR3 is 17 amino acids. Germline loops: CDR1 MNHEY, CDR2 SVGEGT.

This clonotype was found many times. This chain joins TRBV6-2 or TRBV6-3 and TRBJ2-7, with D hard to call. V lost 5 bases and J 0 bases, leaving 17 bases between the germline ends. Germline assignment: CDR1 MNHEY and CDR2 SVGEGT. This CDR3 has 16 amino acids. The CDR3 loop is CASSLRPATSSYEQYF. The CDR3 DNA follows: TGTGCCAGCAGTCTCCGGCCGGCAACAAGCTCCTACGAGCAGTACTTC.

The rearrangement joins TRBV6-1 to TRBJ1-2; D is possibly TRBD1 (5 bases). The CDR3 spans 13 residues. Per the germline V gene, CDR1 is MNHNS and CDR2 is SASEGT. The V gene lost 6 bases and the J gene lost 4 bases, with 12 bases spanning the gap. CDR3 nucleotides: TGTGCCAGCAGCCCAGGGTTTGTCTATGGCTACACCTTC. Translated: CASSPGFVYGYTF.

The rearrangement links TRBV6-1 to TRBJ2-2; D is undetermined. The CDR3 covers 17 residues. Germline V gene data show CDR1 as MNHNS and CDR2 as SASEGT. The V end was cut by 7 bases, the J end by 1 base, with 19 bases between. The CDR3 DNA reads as TGTGCCAGCAAACCTAAGTACAGCCGGCAGAACACCGGGGAGCTGTTTTTT. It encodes CASKPKYSRQNTGELFF.